These T cell receptor beta chains were read from a single sample in a study of shared clonotypes between healthy human individuals. The method was immunoSEQ multiplex PCR; TCRdb's version includes in-frame clones alone and lacks a portion of them. The sample consists of approximately 720,000 clones, 92% of them appearing once. The source material was naive CD8+ T cells sorted from blood. These receptor sequences come from a man aged 25-45 years in good health. Both conserved end residues are part of each CDR3. Fields, in order: CDR3 DNA, CDR3 protein, J gene, V gene, clone size, D gene. The D gene is left open where the match is weak. The size of a clone is reported for some rows only, either as once, few or many, or as a class for expanded clones.

cdr3_nt: TGTGCCAGCAGCTTAGGGGACAGGCTCTATGGCTACACCTTC; cdr3_aa: CASSLGDRLYGYTF; j_call: TRBJ1-2; v_call: TRBV7-9; clone_size: .; d_call: TRBD1
cdr3_nt: TGTGCCAGCAGTCCCCGGGGTCGCCGAGCAGTATTACAAGAGACCCAGTACTTC; cdr3_aa: CASSPRGRRAVLQETQYF; j_call: TRBJ2-5; v_call: TRBV28; clone_size: .; d_call: .
cdr3_nt: TGTGCCAGCTCACCTACCGGGACAGGGCAAAATCAGCCCCAGCATTTT; cdr3_aa: CASSPTGTGQNQPQHF; j_call: TRBJ1-5; v_call: TRBV18; clone_size: .; d_call: TRBD1
cdr3_nt: TGCGCCAGCAGCCAAGATACGGTTTATCAGCCCCAGCATTTT; cdr3_aa: CASSQDTVYQPQHF; j_call: TRBJ1-5; v_call: TRBV4-1; clone_size: .; d_call: .
cdr3_nt: TGTGCCAGCAGCGACAGTCTAGAGGGAGCGGGATTCTACGAGCAGTACTTC; cdr3_aa: CASSDSLEGAGFYEQYF; j_call: TRBJ2-7; v_call: TRBV9; clone_size: .; d_call: TRBD2
cdr3_nt: TGTGCCAGCAGCGGACTCCCTGCCTACAATGAGCAGTTCTTC; cdr3_aa: CASSGLPAYNEQFF; j_call: TRBJ2-1; v_call: TRBV11-2; clone_size: .; d_call: .
cdr3_nt: TGTGCCAGCAGCCGACAAGCGGGAGTGGAAGAGACCCAGTACTTC; cdr3_aa: CASSRQAGVEETQYF; j_call: TRBJ2-5; v_call: TRBV2; clone_size: .; d_call: TRBD2
cdr3_nt: TGTGCCAGCAGTTTCCTAAATAGACAGGGCGCTAATGGCTACACCTTC; cdr3_aa: CASSFLNRQGANGYTF; j_call: TRBJ1-2; v_call: TRBV27; clone_size: .; d_call: TRBD1
cdr3_nt: TGTGCCAGCATCCCCTTGGGGGCAGATACGCAGTATTTT; cdr3_aa: CASIPLGADTQYF; j_call: TRBJ2-3; v_call: TRBV27; clone_size: once; d_call: .
cdr3_nt: TGTGCCAGCAGCGTTCTAGCGGGAGACTACGAGCAGTACTTC; cdr3_aa: CASSVLAGDYEQYF; j_call: TRBJ2-7; v_call: TRBV9; clone_size: .; d_call: TRBD2
cdr3_nt: TGTGCCAGCAGTTCACCAGGGACAGCCGGGGTCCTCTTGTTTTTT; cdr3_aa: CASSSPGTAGVLLFF; j_call: TRBJ1-4; v_call: TRBV2; clone_size: .; d_call: TRBD1
cdr3_nt: TGTGCCAGCAGCATGGGACTAGCCTACGAGCAGTACTTC; cdr3_aa: CASSMGLAYEQYF; j_call: TRBJ2-7; v_call: TRBV9; clone_size: once; d_call: TRBD2
cdr3_nt: TGTGCCTGGAGTAGGTATGTTCCGAACAATGAGCAGTTCTTC; cdr3_aa: CAWSRYVPNNEQFF; j_call: TRBJ2-1; v_call: TRBV30; clone_size: .; d_call: .
cdr3_nt: TGTGCCAGCAGGGGCACCGGGACGTCGAACACCGGGGAGCTGTTTTTT; cdr3_aa: CASRGTGTSNTGELFF; j_call: TRBJ2-2; v_call: TRBV7-3; clone_size: .; d_call: .
cdr3_nt: TGCGCCAGCAGCCAAGAGACCTACCAGGGGACGCGGGATGGCTACACCTTC; cdr3_aa: CASSQETYQGTRDGYTF; j_call: TRBJ1-2; v_call: TRBV4-3; clone_size: .; d_call: .
cdr3_nt: TGTGCCAGCAGTGGAAGGACTAGCGGGAGGCGTCAAGAGACCCAGTACTTC; cdr3_aa: CASSGRTSGRRQETQYF; j_call: TRBJ2-5; v_call: TRBV6-1; clone_size: .; d_call: TRBD2
cdr3_nt: TGTGCCAGCAGTTTAACAGCGGCCTCCTACAATGAGCAGTTCTTC; cdr3_aa: CASSLTAASYNEQFF; j_call: TRBJ2-1; v_call: TRBV27; clone_size: .; d_call: .
cdr3_nt: TGTGCCAGCAGTACAGACAGGGGTGGCTCCTACGAGCAGTACTTC; cdr3_aa: CASSTDRGGSYEQYF; j_call: TRBJ2-7; v_call: TRBV27; clone_size: .; d_call: TRBD1
cdr3_nt: TGTGCCTGGAATGGAGTGGCGTCCTACAATGAGCAGTTCTTC; cdr3_aa: CAWNGVASYNEQFF; j_call: TRBJ2-1; v_call: TRBV30; clone_size: .; d_call: .
cdr3_nt: TGCAGCGCGAAACGGGAGGGCCCTCTTGGTGAGCAGTACTTC; cdr3_aa: CSAKREGPLGEQYF; j_call: TRBJ2-7; v_call: TRBV29-1; clone_size: .; d_call: TRBD2
cdr3_nt: TGTGCCAGCAGCCCAGAGGGGGCTTTAACCGGGGAGCTGTTTTTT; cdr3_aa: CASSPEGALTGELFF; j_call: TRBJ2-2; v_call: TRBV7-3; clone_size: .; d_call: TRBD1
cdr3_nt: TGTGCCAGCAGCTTAGACCCTGGAAACACCATATATTTT; cdr3_aa: CASSLDPGNTIYF; j_call: TRBJ1-3; v_call: TRBV7-9; clone_size: few; d_call: .
cdr3_nt: TGTGCCAGTAGAGGTTTTGGGGAGCAGTACTTC; cdr3_aa: CASRGFGEQYF; j_call: TRBJ2-7; v_call: TRBV28; clone_size: .; d_call: .
cdr3_nt: TGTGCTAGCAGCTTAAGGGACAGGGGGAGTGTGGCGGGATACGAAGAGACCCAGTACTTC; cdr3_aa: CASSLRDRGSVAGYEETQYF; j_call: TRBJ2-5; v_call: TRBV7-7; clone_size: .; d_call: TRBD1
cdr3_nt: TGCAGTGCTAGAGGAACAGAGCAGTTCTTC; cdr3_aa: CSARGTEQFF; j_call: TRBJ2-1; v_call: TRBV20-1; clone_size: once; d_call: .
cdr3_nt: TGCAGCGTTGAGGTAGCGAACACAGATACGCAGTATTTT; cdr3_aa: CSVEVANTDTQYF; j_call: TRBJ2-3; v_call: TRBV29-1; clone_size: .; d_call: .
cdr3_nt: TGTGCCACCCATAGTGGTCCAGGCATACATAGCAATCAGCCCCAGCATTTT; cdr3_aa: CATHSGPGIHSNQPQHF; j_call: TRBJ1-5; v_call: TRBV15; clone_size: .; d_call: .
cdr3_nt: TGCAGCGTTGCGGGCGCAGGGCGGGGAGCCAAAAACATTCAGTACTTC; cdr3_aa: CSVAGAGRGAKNIQYF; j_call: TRBJ2-4; v_call: TRBV29-1; clone_size: .; d_call: .
cdr3_nt: TGTGCCAGCAGCGTAGGGGGGGATACCTACGAGCAGTACTTC; cdr3_aa: CASSVGGDTYEQYF; j_call: TRBJ2-7; v_call: TRBV9; clone_size: .; d_call: .
cdr3_nt: TGTGCCAGCAGCTCAGAGAGGACCGGGGAGCTGTTTTTT; cdr3_aa: CASSSERTGELFF; j_call: TRBJ2-2; v_call: TRBV7-2; clone_size: .; d_call: .
cdr3_nt: TGTGCCAGCAGTAAAGGGGGCTATCAGCCCCAGCATTTT; cdr3_aa: CASSKGGYQPQHF; j_call: TRBJ1-5; v_call: TRBV6-1; clone_size: .; d_call: TRBD1
cdr3_nt: TGTGCCACCGGACAGGGTAGCGGGGAGCTGTTTTTT; cdr3_aa: CATGQGSGELFF; j_call: TRBJ2-2; v_call: TRBV19; clone_size: .; d_call: TRBD1
cdr3_nt: TGCGCCAGCACGCGAGCACAGGAAACCTACAATGAGCAGTTCTTC; cdr3_aa: CASTRAQETYNEQFF; j_call: TRBJ2-1; v_call: TRBV4-1; clone_size: .; d_call: .
cdr3_nt: TGTGCCAGCTCACCGGAGAGGGCCTTAGATACGCAGTATTTT; cdr3_aa: CASSPERALDTQYF; j_call: TRBJ2-3; v_call: TRBV18; clone_size: .; d_call: .
cdr3_nt: TGTGCCAGCAGCTTACTAGGTGGGGAGACCCAGTACTTC; cdr3_aa: CASSLLGGETQYF; j_call: TRBJ2-5; v_call: TRBV7-9; clone_size: once; d_call: .
cdr3_nt: TGCAGCGTGGCAGGGACTAGCGGGAGGGCCCTACCAAATGAGCAGTTCTTC; cdr3_aa: CSVAGTSGRALPNEQFF; j_call: TRBJ2-1; v_call: TRBV29-1; clone_size: .; d_call: TRBD2
cdr3_nt: TGTGCCAGCGACACTGATTACGGGAACAATGAGCAGTTCTTC; cdr3_aa: CASDTDYGNNEQFF; j_call: TRBJ2-1; v_call: TRBV7-8; clone_size: .; d_call: .
cdr3_nt: TGTGCCAGCAGGGACACTTCCGGGACTAGCGGGAGGCCCTACGAGCAGTACTTC; cdr3_aa: CASRDTSGTSGRPYEQYF; j_call: TRBJ2-7; v_call: TRBV28; clone_size: .; d_call: TRBD2
cdr3_nt: TGTGCCAGCAGCTTAGGTATGGGAGGGCCTGGGGATGAGCAGTTCTTC; cdr3_aa: CASSLGMGGPGDEQFF; j_call: TRBJ2-1; v_call: TRBV11-2; clone_size: .; d_call: TRBD2
cdr3_nt: TGTGCCAGTAGTCTCACTAGCGGATGGTACAATGAGCAGTTCTTC; cdr3_aa: CASSLTSGWYNEQFF; j_call: TRBJ2-1; v_call: TRBV19; clone_size: .; d_call: TRBD2
cdr3_nt: TGTGCCAGCAGCCCCCGGACTAGCGGGAGTGTCACCGGGGAGCTGTTTTTT; cdr3_aa: CASSPRTSGSVTGELFF; j_call: TRBJ2-2; v_call: TRBV4-2; clone_size: .; d_call: TRBD2
cdr3_nt: TGTGCCTGGAGTGTACCCAAAAAACTGTTTTTT; cdr3_aa: CAWSVPKKLFF; j_call: TRBJ1-4; v_call: TRBV30; clone_size: .; d_call: .
cdr3_nt: TGTGCCAGCAGCTTAGTCTGGGGGCGGTTCACCTTC; cdr3_aa: CASSLVWGRFTF; j_call: TRBJ1-2; v_call: TRBV7-2; clone_size: .; d_call: .
cdr3_nt: TGTGCCAGCAGCTCCGTACTAGCGGAAAAAGGCACAGATACGCAGTATTTT; cdr3_aa: CASSSVLAEKGTDTQYF; j_call: TRBJ2-3; v_call: TRBV7-9; clone_size: .; d_call: TRBD2
cdr3_nt: TGTGCCAGCAGTGAAGTCAGTGGGGAGACCCAGTACTTC; cdr3_aa: CASSEVSGETQYF; j_call: TRBJ2-5; v_call: TRBV2; clone_size: .; d_call: .
cdr3_nt: TGTGCCAGCAGCTCCGGGACAGACTACGAGCAGTACTTC; cdr3_aa: CASSSGTDYEQYF; j_call: TRBJ2-7; v_call: TRBV7-2; clone_size: few; d_call: TRBD1
cdr3_nt: TGCAGCGTTGTTGGGACAGCTGACGGGGAGCTGTTTTTT; cdr3_aa: CSVVGTADGELFF; j_call: TRBJ2-2; v_call: TRBV29-1; clone_size: few; d_call: TRBD1
cdr3_nt: TGTGCCAGCAGCTTAGGGACCAGTGAGACCCAGTACTTC; cdr3_aa: CASSLGTSETQYF; j_call: TRBJ2-5; v_call: TRBV7-9; clone_size: .; d_call: .
cdr3_nt: TGTGCCAGCAGCAAAGCGGCAGGGATGAACACTGAAGCTTTCTTT; cdr3_aa: CASSKAAGMNTEAFF; j_call: TRBJ1-1; v_call: TRBV28; clone_size: .; d_call: .
cdr3_nt: TGTGCCAGCAGCTGGCTAGCGGGAGGCCTCATTAACGAGCAGTACTTC; cdr3_aa: CASSWLAGGLINEQYF; j_call: TRBJ2-7; v_call: TRBV7-8; clone_size: .; d_call: TRBD2
cdr3_nt: TGTGCCAGCAGTTATTATGAGGGCGCAACAGATACGCAGTATTTT; cdr3_aa: CASSYYEGATDTQYF; j_call: TRBJ2-3; v_call: TRBV6-9; clone_size: .; d_call: .
cdr3_nt: TGTGCCAGCAGTTACTCGGGGGATGAGCAGTTCTTC; cdr3_aa: CASSYSGDEQFF; j_call: TRBJ2-1; v_call: TRBV6-5; clone_size: .; d_call: .
cdr3_nt: TGTGCCAGTAGTATGTGGGGAGAGGGGGGCACAGATACGCAGTATTTT; cdr3_aa: CASSMWGEGGTDTQYF; j_call: TRBJ2-3; v_call: TRBV19; clone_size: .; d_call: .
cdr3_nt: TGTGCCAGCTCACCAGCTAGCGGGAGGATCGGGGAGCTGTTTTTT; cdr3_aa: CASSPASGRIGELFF; j_call: TRBJ2-2; v_call: TRBV18; clone_size: .; d_call: TRBD2